What follows is one TCR beta chain and its context. Its specificity is unknown. The data originate from a study of cytomegalovirus exposure and HLA in healthy donors. The study, taken as a whole, reports: TCR beta chains associated with HLA were, in a later analysis, more clonally expanded than equally common others.

Germline CDR1 reads SEHNR; CDR2 reads FQNEAQ (reference sequence). V lost 10 bases and J 4 bases, leaving 4 bases between the germline ends. The CDR3 covers 9 residues. The PCR contained 60 Vbeta and 13 Jbeta primers. Generated by immunoSEQ multiplex PCR, the TCRdb table keeps only in-frame clones and is missing some. The sample shows about 160,000 clones, approximately 80% of them seen only once. This chain uses TRBV7-9 with TRBJ1-1; no reliable D call. The sequence was collected from a woman between 45 and 65 years old in good health and CMV-seronegative. Material for sequencing was PBMCs. The CDR3 region has the DNA TGTGCCACGAGCACTGAAGCTTTCTTT. Amino acid sequence: CATSTEAFF.